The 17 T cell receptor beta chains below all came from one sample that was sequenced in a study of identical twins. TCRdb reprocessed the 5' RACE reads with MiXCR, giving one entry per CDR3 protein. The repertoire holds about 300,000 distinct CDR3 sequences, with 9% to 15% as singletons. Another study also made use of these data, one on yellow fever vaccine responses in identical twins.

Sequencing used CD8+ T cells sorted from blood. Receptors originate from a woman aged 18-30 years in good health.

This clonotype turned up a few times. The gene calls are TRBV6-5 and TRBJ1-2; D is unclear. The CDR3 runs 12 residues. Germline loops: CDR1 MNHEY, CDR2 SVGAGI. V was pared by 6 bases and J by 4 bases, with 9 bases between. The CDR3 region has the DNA TGTGCCAGCAGGGGGATTGGCTATGGCTACACCTTC. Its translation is CASRGIGYGYTF.

CDR3 nucleotides: TGTGCCACCAGCAGAGGGGACAGGGGCTCCTACAATGAGCAGTTCTTC. Amino acids: CATSRGDRGSYNEQFF. This sequence joins TRBV15 and TRBJ2-1; TRBD1 matches at 10 bases. V lost 1 base to trimming and J lost 0 bases; unmatched junction nucleotides: 0. The CDR3 is made up of 16 amino acids. Germline V gene data show CDR1 as LNHNV and CDR2 as YYDKDF (reference sequence).

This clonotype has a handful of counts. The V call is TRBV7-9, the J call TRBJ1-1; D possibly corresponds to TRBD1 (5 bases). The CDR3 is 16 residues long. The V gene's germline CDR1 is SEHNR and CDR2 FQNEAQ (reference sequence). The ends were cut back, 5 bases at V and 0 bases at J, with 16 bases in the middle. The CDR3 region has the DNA TGTGCCAGCAGCCCCCGGGTAGGGGTCATGAACACTGAAGCTTTCTTT. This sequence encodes CASSPRVGVMNTEAFF. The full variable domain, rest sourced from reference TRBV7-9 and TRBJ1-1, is DTGVSQNPRHKITKRGQNVTFRCDPISEHNRLYWYRQTLGQGPEFLTYFQNEAQLEKSRLLSDRFSAERPKGSFSTLEIQRTEQGDSAMYLCASSPRVGVMNTEAFFGQGTRLTVV.

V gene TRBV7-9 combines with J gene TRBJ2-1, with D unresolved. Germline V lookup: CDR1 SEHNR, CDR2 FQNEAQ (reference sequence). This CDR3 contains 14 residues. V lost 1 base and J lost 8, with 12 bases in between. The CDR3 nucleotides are TGTGCCAGCAGCTTAGGGCTAGTTGTCGATGAGCAGTTCTTC. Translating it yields CASSLGLVVDEQFF.

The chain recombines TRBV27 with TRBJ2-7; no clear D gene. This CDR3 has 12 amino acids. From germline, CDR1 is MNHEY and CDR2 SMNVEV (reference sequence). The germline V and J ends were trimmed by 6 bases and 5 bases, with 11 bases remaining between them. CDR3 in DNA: TGTGCCAGCAGGGATAGGCCAGACGAGCAGTACTTC. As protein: CASRDRPDEQYF.

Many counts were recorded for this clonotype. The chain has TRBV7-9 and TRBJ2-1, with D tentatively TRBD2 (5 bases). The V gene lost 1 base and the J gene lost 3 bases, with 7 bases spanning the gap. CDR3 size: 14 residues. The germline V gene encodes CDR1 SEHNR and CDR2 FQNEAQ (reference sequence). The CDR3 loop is CASSLVEGYNEQFF. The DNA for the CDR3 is TGTGCCAGCAGCTTAGTTGAGGGCTACAATGAGCAGTTCTTC.

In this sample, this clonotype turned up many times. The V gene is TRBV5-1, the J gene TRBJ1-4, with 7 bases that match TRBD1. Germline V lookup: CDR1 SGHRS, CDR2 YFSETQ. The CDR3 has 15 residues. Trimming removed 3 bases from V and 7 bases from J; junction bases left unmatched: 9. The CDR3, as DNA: TGCGCCAGCAGCTATACGACAGGGCGGTTTGAAAAACTGTTTTTT. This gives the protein CASSYTTGRFEKLFF.

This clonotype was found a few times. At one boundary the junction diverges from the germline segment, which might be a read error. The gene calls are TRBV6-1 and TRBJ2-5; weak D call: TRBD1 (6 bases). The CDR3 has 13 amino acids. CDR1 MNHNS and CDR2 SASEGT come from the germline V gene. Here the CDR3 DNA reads TGTGCCAGCAGCCAGGGGCTGCGAGAGACTCAGTACTTC. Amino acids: CASSQGLRETQYF.

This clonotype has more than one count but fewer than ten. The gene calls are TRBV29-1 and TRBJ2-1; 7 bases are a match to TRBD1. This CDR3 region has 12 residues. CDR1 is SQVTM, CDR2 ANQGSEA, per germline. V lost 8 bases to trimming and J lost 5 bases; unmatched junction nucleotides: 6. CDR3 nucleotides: TGCAGCCTACATACAGGGGACAATGAGCAGTTCTTC. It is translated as CSLHTGDNEQFF.

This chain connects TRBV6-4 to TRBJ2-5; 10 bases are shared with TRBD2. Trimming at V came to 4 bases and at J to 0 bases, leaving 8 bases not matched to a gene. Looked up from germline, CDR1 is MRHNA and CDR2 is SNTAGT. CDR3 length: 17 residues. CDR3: CASSGTSGRLYQETQYF. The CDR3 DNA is TGTGCCAGCAGTGGGACTAGCGGCCGCCTCTACCAAGAGACCCAGTACTTC.

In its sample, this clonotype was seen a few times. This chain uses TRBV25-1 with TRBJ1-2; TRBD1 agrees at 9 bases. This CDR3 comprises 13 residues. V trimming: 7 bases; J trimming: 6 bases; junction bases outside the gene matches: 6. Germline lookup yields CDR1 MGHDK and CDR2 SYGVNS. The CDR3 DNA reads TGTGCCAGCACCGACGGGACAGGGAATGGCTACACCTTC. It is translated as CASTDGTGNGYTF.

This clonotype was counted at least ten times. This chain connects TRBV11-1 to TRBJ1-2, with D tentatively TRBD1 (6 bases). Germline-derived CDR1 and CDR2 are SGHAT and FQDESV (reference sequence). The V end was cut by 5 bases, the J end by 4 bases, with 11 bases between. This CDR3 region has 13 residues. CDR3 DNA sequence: TGTGCCAGCAGCCAGGGGTACGGCTATGGCTACACCTTC. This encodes CASSQGYGYGYTF.

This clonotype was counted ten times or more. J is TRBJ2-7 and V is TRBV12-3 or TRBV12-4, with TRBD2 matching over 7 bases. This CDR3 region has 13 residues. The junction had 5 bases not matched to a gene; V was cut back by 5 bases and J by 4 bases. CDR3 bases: TGTGCCAGCAGTCTTTTGGGGGGGTACGAGCAGTACTTC. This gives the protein CASSLLGGYEQYF.

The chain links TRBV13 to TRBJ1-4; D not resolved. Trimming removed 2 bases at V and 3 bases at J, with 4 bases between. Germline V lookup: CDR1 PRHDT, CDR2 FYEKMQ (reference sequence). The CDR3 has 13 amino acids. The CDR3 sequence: CASSLRPNEKLFF. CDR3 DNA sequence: TGTGCCAGCAGCTTAAGGCCTAATGAAAAACTGTTTTTT.

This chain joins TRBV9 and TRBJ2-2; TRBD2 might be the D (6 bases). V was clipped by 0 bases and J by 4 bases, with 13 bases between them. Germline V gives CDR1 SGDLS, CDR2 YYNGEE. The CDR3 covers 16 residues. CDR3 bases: TGTGCCAGCAGCGTAGCTGAGCTAGCGCGCACCGGGGAGCTGTTTTTT. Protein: CASSVAELARTGELFF.

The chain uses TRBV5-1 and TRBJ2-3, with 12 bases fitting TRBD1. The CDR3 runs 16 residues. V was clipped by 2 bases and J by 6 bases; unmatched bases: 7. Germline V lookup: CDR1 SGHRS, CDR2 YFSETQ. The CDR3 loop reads CASSFPGQGALDTQYF. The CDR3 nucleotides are TGCGCCAGCAGCTTCCCGGGACAGGGGGCTCTGGATACGCAGTATTTT.

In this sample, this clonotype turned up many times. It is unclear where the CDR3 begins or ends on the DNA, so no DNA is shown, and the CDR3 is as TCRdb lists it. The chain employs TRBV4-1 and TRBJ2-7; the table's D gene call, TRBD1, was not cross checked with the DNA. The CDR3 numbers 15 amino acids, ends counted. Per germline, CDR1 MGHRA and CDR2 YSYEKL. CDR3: CASSQVATGTEIMYV.